The clone carrying this T cell receptor beta chain was seen ten or more times. Its antigen is not identified. The source of the sample is a study of spatial heterogeneity in lung cancer. Whole-study context: Samples came from 60 to 75 TRACERx patients with untreated early-stage lung cancer. There were, on average, more than eight raw-read appearances for each unique TCR and UMI combination. Detected sequences consistently included more beta-chain ones than alpha-chain ones.

The CDR3 has 12 residues. Germline lookup yields CDR1 SGHRS and CDR2 YFSETQ. Deletions cut 1 base from V and 7 bases from J, with 9 bases between. Findings of the study overall: Among blood samples, ubiquitous expanded tumor TCRs appeared more at resection than at follow-up.

TCRdb called the 5' RACE reads again in MiXCR, with one record for every CDR3 protein. Seen here are fewer than 30,000 distinct CDR3 sequences, approximately 6% observed once, and the top ten hold roughly a fifth. As to time point: blood at routine non-recurrence follow-up after resection. TCRs were sequenced from unsorted whole RNA of tumor, nontumor lung or PBMC. This clonotype originated in a male donor with early-stage non-small cell lung cancer. Specimen: PBMCs, collected at follow-up. The rearrangement links TRBV5-1 to TRBJ2-7; D possibly corresponds to TRBD2 (5 bases). In DNA, the CDR3 is TGCGCCAGCAGCTTGCTGGGGAGTGAGCAGTACTTC. It codes for CASSLLGSEQYF.